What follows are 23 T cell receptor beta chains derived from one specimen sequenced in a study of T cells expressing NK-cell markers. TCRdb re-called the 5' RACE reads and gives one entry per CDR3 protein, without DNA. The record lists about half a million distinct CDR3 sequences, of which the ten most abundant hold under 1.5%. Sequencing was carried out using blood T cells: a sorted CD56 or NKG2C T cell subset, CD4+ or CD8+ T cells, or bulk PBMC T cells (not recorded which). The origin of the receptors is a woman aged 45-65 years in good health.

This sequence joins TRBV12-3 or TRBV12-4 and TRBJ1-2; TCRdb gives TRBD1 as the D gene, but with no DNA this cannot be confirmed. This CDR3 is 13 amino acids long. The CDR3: CASSLGAMRGYTF.

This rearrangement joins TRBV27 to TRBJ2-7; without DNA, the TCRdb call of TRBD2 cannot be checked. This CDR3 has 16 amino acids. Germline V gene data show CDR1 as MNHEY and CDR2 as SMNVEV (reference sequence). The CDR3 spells CASSLWVAGGSYEQYF.

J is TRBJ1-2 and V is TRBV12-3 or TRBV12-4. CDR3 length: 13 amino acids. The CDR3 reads CASSPIPDYGYTF.

CDR3 sequence: CASSRRGGTRAGNTIYF. The chain combines TRBV14 with TRBJ1-3. CDR1 SGHDN and CDR2 FVKESK come from the germline V gene. The CDR3 totals 17 residues.

The CDR3 spells CSARDRGHGSYEQYF. V and J are TRBV20-1 and TRBJ2-7; absent DNA, TCRdb's TRBD1 call cannot be checked. CDR3 length: 15 residues. CDR1 is DFQATT and CDR2 is SNEGSKA in the germline V gene (reference sequence).

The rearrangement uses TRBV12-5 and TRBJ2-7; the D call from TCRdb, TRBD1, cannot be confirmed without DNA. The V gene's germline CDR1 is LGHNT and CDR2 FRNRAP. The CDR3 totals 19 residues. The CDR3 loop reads CASGLLRDRSARRTYEQYF.

The chain's CDR3 is CASSLFDSPLHF. This chain links TRBV5-5 with TRBJ1-6. CDR3 length equals 12 residues. In germline, CDR1 is SGHKS, CDR2 YYEKEE (reference sequence).

CDR3 in amino acids: CASSFRSSGRHYSTDTQYF. The chain has TRBV12-3 or TRBV12-4 and TRBJ2-3; absent DNA, TCRdb's TRBD2 call cannot be checked. This CDR3 has 19 residues.

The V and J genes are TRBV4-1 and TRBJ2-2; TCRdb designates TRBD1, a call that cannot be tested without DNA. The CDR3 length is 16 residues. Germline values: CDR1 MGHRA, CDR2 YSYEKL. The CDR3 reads CASSPVRGADTGELFF.

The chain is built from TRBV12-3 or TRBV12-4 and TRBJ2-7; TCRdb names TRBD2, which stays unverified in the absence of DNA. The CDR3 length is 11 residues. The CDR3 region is CASRRGYEQYF.

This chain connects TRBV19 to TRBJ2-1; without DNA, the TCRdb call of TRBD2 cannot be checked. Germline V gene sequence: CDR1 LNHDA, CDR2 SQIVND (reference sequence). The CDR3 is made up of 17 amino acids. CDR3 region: CASSMDSLGGRRNEQFF.

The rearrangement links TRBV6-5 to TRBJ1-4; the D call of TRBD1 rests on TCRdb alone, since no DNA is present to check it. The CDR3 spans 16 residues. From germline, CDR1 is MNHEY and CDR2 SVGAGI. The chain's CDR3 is CASSYVRGQGGEKLFF.

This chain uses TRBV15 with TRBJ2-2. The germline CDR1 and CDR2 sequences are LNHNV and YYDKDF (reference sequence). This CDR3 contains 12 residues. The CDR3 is CATGIDTGELFF.

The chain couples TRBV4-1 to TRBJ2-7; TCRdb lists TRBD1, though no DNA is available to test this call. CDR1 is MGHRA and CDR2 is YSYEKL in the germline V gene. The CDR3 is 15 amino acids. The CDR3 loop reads CASSSRVQGSYEQYF.

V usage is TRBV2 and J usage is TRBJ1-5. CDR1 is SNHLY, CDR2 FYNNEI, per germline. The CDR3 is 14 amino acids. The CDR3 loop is CASTEGNGNQPQHF.

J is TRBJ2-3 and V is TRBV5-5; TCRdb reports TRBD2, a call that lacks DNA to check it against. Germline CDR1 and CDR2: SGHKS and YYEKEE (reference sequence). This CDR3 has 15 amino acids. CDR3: CASSGGAGGTDTQYF.

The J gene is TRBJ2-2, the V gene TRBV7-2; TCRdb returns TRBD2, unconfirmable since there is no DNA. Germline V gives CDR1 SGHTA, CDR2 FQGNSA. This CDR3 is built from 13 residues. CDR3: CASSLGNGRYLFF. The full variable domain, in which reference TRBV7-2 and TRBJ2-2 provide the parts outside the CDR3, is GAGVSQSPSNKVTEKGKDVELRCDPISGHTALYWYRQSLGQGLEFLIYFQGNSAPDKSGLPSDRFSAERTGGSVSTLTIQRTQQEDSAVYLCASSLGNGRYLFFGEGSRLTVL.

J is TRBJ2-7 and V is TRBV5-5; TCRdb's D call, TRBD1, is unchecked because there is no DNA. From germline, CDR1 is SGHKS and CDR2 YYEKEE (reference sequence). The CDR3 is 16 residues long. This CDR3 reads CASSLTGTGVPYEQYF.

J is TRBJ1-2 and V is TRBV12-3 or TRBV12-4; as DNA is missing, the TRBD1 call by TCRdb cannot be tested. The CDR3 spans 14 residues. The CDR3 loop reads CASRNMGQNYGYTF.

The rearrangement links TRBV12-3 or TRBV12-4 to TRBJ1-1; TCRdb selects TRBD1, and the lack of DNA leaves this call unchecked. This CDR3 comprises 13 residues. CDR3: CASSKDRVTEAFF.

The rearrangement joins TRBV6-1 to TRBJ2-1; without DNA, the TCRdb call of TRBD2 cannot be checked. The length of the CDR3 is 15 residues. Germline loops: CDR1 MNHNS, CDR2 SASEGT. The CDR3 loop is CASIILAGPWDEQFF.

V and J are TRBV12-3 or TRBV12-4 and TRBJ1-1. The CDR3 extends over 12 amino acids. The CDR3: CASSFGYTEAFF.

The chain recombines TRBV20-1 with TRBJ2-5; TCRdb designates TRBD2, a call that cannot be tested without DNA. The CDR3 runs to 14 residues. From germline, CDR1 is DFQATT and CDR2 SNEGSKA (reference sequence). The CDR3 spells CSASPPSGSETQYF.